The source of this T cell receptor beta chain is a study of blood T cell repertoires in COVID-19. On the study more broadly: In each case, the material was cDNA or gDNA derived from T cells, B-cell-depleted T cells, or PBMCs.

Germline CDR1 is LNHDA and CDR2 is SQIVND (reference sequence). V shed 6 bases and J 6 bases; nucleotides not matched to a gene: 13. The CDR3 extends over 16 amino acids. In Seattle, patients joined the study during active infection and were tracked longitudinally. Original analysis: Amplification with reference gene primers provided the estimates of nucleated cell counts. Some clones are missing from TCRdb's copy, which holds only in-frame ones; the method was immunoSEQ multiplex PCR. The V and J calls and clone size were taken over from that table, and D and trimming were inferred from the DNA. This sample carries roughly 70,000 clones, approximately 93% of them seen once, and the ten largest clones take 2.6%.

This TCR came from a man aged 50-60 years with COVID-19, enrolled during active disease. The chain is built from TRBV19 and TRBJ2-3, with 9 bases fitting TRBD1. Sequenced sample: peripheral blood. DNA for the CDR3: TGTGCCAGTAGGATCGGGCCGACAGGGGGAACGGATACGCAGTATTTT. It codes for CASRIGPTGGTDTQYF.